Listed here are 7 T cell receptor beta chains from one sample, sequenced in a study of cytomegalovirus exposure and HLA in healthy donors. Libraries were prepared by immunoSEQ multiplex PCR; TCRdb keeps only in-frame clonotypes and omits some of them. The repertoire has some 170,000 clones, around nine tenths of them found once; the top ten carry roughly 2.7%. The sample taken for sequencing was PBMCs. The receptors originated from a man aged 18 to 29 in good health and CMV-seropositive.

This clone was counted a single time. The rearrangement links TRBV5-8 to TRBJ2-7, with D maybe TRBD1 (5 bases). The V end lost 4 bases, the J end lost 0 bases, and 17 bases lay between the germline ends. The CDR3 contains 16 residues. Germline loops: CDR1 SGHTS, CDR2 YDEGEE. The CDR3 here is CASSLLDSLGSYEQYF. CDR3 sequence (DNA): TGTGCCAGCAGCCTGCTCGACAGCCTAGGCTCCTACGAGCAGTACTTC. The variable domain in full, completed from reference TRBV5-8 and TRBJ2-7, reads EAGVTQSPTHLIKTRGQQATLRCSPISGHTSVYWYQQALGLGLQFLLWYDEGEERNRGNFPPRFSGRQFPNYSSELNVNALELEDSALYLCASSLLDSLGSYEQYFGPGTRLTVT.

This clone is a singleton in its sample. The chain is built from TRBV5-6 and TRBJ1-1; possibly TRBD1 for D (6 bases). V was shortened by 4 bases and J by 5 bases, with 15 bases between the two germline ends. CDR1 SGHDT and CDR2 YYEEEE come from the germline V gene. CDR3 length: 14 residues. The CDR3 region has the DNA TGTGCCAGCAGCCTGGGGTTAGGGGGAACTGAAGCTTTCTTT. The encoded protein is CASSLGLGGTEAFF.

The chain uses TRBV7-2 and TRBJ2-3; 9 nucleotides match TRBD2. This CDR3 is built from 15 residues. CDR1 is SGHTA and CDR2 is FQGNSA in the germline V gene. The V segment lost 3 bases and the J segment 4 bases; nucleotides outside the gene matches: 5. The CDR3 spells CASSLLAGGADTQYF. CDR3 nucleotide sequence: TGTGCCAGCAGCTTGCTTGCGGGGGGGGCAGATACGCAGTATTTT.

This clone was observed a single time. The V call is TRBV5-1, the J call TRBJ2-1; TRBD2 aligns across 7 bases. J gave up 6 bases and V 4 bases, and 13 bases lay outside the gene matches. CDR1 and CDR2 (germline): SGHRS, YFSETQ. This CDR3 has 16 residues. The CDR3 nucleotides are TGCGCCAGCAGCCCTGGGGCTAGCGGTTTGCCCAATGAGCAGTTCTTC. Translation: CASSPGASGLPNEQFF.

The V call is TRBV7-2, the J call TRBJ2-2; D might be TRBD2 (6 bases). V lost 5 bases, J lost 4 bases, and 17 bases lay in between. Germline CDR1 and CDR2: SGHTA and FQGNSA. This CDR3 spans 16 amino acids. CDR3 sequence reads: CASSQWGDPSTGELFF. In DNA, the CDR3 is TGTGCCAGCAGCCAGTGGGGGGACCCAAGCACCGGGGAGCTGTTTTTT.

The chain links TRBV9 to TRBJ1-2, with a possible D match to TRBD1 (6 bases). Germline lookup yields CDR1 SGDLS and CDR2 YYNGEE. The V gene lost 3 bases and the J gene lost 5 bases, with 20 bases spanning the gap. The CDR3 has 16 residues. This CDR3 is CASSEGEGGGPYGYTF. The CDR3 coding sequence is TGTGCCAGCAGCGAAGGGGAAGGGGGTGGTCCGTATGGCTACACCTTC.

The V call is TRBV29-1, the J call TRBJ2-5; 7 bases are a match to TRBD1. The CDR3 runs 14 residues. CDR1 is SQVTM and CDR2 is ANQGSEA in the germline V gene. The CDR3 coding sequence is TGCAGTTTACTCGAGACAGGGTTAAGGGAGACCCAGTACTTC. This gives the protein CSLLETGLRETQYF.